The 13 T cell receptor beta chains reported below all come from one sample, sequenced in a study of blood T cell repertoires in COVID-19. Repertoires were generated with immunoSEQ multiplex PCR, while TCRdb's copy carries only in-frame clones and drops some. The sample shows under 250,000 clones, 86% of them seen only once. Material for sequencing was peripheral blood. These receptor sequences come from a woman aged 60 to 75 who had recovered from COVID-19.

This clone was counted a few times. The J gene is TRBJ1-5, the V gene TRBV3-1 (or the pseudogene TRBV3-2), with unresolved D. V lost 1 base and J lost 5, with 6 bases in between. The CDR3 has 13 amino acids. Germline-derived CDR1 and CDR2 are LGHDT and YNNKEL (reference sequence). This CDR3 is CASSQVGYQPQHF. The CDR3 coding sequence is TGTGCCAGCAGCCAAGTGGGCTATCAGCCCCAGCATTTT.

This chain connects TRBV7-2 to TRBJ2-7, with a weak D call TRBD1 (5 bases). Trimming took off 5 bases at V and 7 bases at J, with 21 bases between the two ends. CDR1 and CDR2 from the germline V gene are SGHTA and FQGNSA. The length of the CDR3 is 15 residues. The CDR3 protein is CASSPRQRGLGEQYF. The CDR3 nucleotides read TGTGCCAGCAGCCCCCGACAGCGAGGCTTGGGAGAGCAGTACTTC. Together with reference TRBV7-2 and TRBJ2-7, the CDR3 gives the full variable domain: GAGVSQSPSNKVTEKGKDVELRCDPISGHTALYWYRQSLGQGLEFLIYFQGNSAPDKSGLPSDRFSAERTGGSVSTLTIQRTQQEDSAVYLCASSPRQRGLGEQYFGPGTRLTVT.

This chain connects TRBV7-2 to TRBJ2-6, with a weak D call TRBD1 (6 bases). Trimming took off 5 bases at V and 0 bases at J, with 14 bases between the two ends. CDR1 and CDR2 from the germline V gene are SGHTA and FQGNSA. The CDR3 has 17 amino acids. CDR3 in DNA: TGTGCCAGCAGCATTTTGACAGGTTTCTCTGGGGCCAACGTCCTGACTTTC. Translated: CASSILTGFSGANVLTF.

This chain uses TRBV7-9 with TRBJ1-5, with no clear D. V dropped 3 bases and J dropped 5 bases, with 8 bases sitting between them. The CDR3 totals 13 residues. Germline-derived CDR1 and CDR2 are SEHNR and FQNEAQ (reference sequence). DNA of the CDR3: TGTGCCAGCAGCTTCAGTCCGCATCAGCCCCAGCATTTT. This encodes CASSFSPHQPQHF.

The chain couples TRBV28 to TRBJ1-1; D is ambiguous. V was pared by 2 bases and J by 5 bases, with 21 bases between. The CDR3 sequence is 17 residues long. Germline loops: CDR1 MDHEN, CDR2 SYDVKM. CDR3: CASSLASAKTERTEAFF. CDR3 sequence (DNA): TGTGCCAGCAGTTTAGCTTCGGCAAAGACGGAGAGGACTGAAGCTTTCTTT.

This chain connects TRBV4-2 to TRBJ2-7; TRBD2 agrees at 10 bases. J gave up 2 bases and V 0 bases, and 16 bases lay outside the gene matches. Looked up from germline, CDR1 is LGHNA and CDR2 is YNFKEQ. The CDR3 is made up of 20 amino acids. The CDR3 loop reads CASSQDQRVASGGRAYEQYF. The DNA of the CDR3 is TGTGCCAGCAGCCAAGATCAGCGAGTCGCTAGCGGGGGAAGGGCCTACGAGCAGTACTTC.

This clone was recorded once. The chain employs TRBV28 and TRBJ1-2; 11 positions agree with TRBD1. Germline trimming cut 1 base from V and 0 bases from J; bases unmatched to any gene: 4. CDR1 and CDR2 (germline): MDHEN, SYDVKM. The CDR3 spans 17 residues. The CDR3 sequence: CASSLLGQGGSNYGYTF. CDR3 nucleotides: TGTGCCAGCAGTTTATTGGGACAGGGGGGTTCTAACTATGGCTACACCTTC.

V gene TRBV27 combines with J gene TRBJ2-5; tentative D call: TRBD1 (6 bases). The CDR3 contains 15 residues. V lost 5 bases to trimming and J lost 4 bases, with 17 bases between them. Germline assignment: CDR1 MNHEY and CDR2 SMNVEV (reference sequence). CDR3 protein: CASSPRGWFPETQYF. In nucleotides, the CDR3 is TGTGCCAGCAGTCCCAGGGGCTGGTTTCCAGAGACCCAGTACTTC.

The gene calls are TRBV2 and TRBJ2-2; 10 nucleotides agree with TRBD2. Germline V gives CDR1 SNHLY, CDR2 FYNNEI. This CDR3 is 16 amino acids long. V lost 6 bases and J lost 3; bases outside the gene matches: 7. The CDR3, as DNA: TGTGCCAGCAGCGCCAACAGCGGGGGGGACACCGGGGAGCTGTTTTTT. It translates to CASSANSGGDTGELFF. The full variable domain, its missing parts supplied by reference TRBV2 and TRBJ2-2, is EPEVTQTPSHQVTQMGQEVILRCVPISNHLYFYWYRQILGQKVEFLVSFYNNEISEKSEIFDDQFSVERPDGSNFTLKIRSTKLEDSAMYFCASSANSGGDTGELFFGEGSRLTVL.

This chain links TRBV7-9 with TRBJ1-1, with D perhaps TRBD1 (6 bases). With 5 bases removed from V and 8 bases from J, the gap between germline ends came to 18 bases. This CDR3 region has 14 residues. Germline CDR1 reads SEHNR; CDR2 reads FQNEAQ (reference sequence). CDR3 bases: TGTGCCAGCAGCCTCCGGGGGGGGGCGAGGGAAGCTTTCTTT. Its translation: CASSLRGGAREAFF.

Written as DNA, the CDR3 is TGTGCCAGCTCACCCCTCAACACCGGGGAGCTGTTTTTT. Its translation: CASSPLNTGELFF. The chain carries TRBV18 and TRBJ2-2, with unresolved D. The CDR3 covers 13 residues. Per the germline V gene, CDR1 is KGHSH and CDR2 is LQKENI. Trimming removed 3 bases at V and 2 bases at J, with 4 bases between.

The rearrangement uses TRBV19 and TRBJ1-2; tentative D call: TRBD1 (6 bases). V shed 4 bases and J shed 1 base, with 13 bases lying between them. CDR3 length: 15 amino acids. CDR1 is LNHDA and CDR2 is SQIVND in the germline V gene (reference sequence). The CDR3 nucleotides read TGTGCCAGTAGTACCACAGGGCCCCTTAACTATGGCTACACCTTC. Translation: CASSTTGPLNYGYTF.

This sequence joins TRBV19 and TRBJ2-1, with 11 bases matching TRBD2. J was trimmed by 7 bases and V by 7 bases; bases with no gene match: 9. Germline values: CDR1 LNHDA, CDR2 SQIVND (reference sequence). This CDR3 region has 15 residues. CDR3 sequence reads: CASNRVGLAENEQFF. As DNA, the CDR3 is TGTGCCAGTAACCGAGTGGGACTAGCGGAAAATGAGCAGTTCTTC.